This T cell receptor (beta chain) is from a study of identical twins. TCRdb passed the 5' RACE reads through MiXCR, listing each CDR3 protein once. Here the sample spans approximately 230,000 distinct CDR3 sequences, over 5% being singletons. CDR1 and CDR2 (germline): DFQATT, SNEGSKA (reference sequence). The CDR3 contains 15 residues. Separately, the same data were catalogued under a study of T cells expressing NK-cell markers.

Sequenced input: CD8+ T cells sorted from blood. This receptor was taken from a young woman in good health. The chain employs TRBV20-1 and TRBJ2-3; D remains ambiguous. The DNA end is a closer match to TRBJ1-5, so the J assignment may be wrong. CDR3 sequence: CSAKPRTGPTDTQHF. In DNA, the CDR3 is TGCAGTGCTAAACCAAGGACTGGGCCCACAGATACGCAGCATTTT.